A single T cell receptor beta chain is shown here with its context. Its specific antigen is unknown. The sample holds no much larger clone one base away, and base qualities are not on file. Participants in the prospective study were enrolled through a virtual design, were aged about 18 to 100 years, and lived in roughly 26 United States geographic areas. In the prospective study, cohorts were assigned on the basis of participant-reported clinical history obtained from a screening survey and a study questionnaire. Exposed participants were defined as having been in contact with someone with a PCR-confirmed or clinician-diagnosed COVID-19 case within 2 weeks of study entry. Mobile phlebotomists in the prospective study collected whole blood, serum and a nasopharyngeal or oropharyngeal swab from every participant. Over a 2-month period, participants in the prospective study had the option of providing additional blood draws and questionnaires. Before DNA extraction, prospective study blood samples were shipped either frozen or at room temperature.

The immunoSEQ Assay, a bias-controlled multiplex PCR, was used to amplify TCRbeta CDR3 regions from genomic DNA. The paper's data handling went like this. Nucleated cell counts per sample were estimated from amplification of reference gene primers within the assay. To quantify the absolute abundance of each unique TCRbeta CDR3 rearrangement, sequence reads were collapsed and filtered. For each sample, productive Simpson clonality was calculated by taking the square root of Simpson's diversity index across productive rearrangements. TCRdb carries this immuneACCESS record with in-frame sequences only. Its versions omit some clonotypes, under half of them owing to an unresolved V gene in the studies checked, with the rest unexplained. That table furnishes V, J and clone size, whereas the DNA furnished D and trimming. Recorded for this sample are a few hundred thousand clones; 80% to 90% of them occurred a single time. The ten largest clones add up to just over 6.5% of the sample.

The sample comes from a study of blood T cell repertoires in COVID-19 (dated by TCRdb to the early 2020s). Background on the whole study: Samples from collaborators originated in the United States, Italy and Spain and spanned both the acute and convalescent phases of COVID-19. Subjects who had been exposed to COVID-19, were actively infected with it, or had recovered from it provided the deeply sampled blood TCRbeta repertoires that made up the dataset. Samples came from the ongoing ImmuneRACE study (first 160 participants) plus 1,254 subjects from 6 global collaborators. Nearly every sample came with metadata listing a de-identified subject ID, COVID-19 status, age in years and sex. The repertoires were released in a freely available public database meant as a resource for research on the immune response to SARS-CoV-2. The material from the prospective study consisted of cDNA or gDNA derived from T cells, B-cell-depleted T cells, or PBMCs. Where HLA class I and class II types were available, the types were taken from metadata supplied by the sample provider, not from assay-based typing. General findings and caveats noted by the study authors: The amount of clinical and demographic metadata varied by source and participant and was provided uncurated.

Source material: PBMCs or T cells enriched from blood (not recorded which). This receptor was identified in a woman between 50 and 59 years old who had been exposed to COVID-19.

The DNA sequence follows: TGTGCCAGCTCCCCCATACAGGGGAGCACAGATACGCAGTATTTT. The resulting protein is CASSPIQGSTDTQYF. The rearranged segments are TRBV18 and TRBJ2-3; TRBD1 aligns with 7 central bases. Germline trimming: 6 bases from V, 0 bases from J; junction bases outside gene matches: 6. The CDR3 holds 15 amino acids from the cysteine to the phenylalanine. The CDR3 DNA has 45 bases and is translated from base 1. Sequences KGHSH (CDR1) and LQKENI (CDR2) are obtained from the germline V gene.